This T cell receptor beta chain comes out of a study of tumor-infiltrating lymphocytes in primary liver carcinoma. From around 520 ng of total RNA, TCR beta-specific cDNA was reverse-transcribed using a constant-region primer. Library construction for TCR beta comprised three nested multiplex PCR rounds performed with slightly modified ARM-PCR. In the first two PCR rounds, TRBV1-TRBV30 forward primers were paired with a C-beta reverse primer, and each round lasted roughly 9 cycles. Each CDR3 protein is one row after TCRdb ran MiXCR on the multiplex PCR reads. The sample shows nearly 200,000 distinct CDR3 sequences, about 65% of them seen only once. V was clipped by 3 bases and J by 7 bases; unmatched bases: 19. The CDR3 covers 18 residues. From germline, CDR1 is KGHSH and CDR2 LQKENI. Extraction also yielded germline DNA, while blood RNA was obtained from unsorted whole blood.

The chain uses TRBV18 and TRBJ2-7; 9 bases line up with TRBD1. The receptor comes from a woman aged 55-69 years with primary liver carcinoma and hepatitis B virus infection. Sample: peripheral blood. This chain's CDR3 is CASSPPSPGTGIGTEQYF. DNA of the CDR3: TGTGCCAGCTCACCCCCATCCCCCGGGACAGGGATTGGTACGGAGCAGTACTTC.